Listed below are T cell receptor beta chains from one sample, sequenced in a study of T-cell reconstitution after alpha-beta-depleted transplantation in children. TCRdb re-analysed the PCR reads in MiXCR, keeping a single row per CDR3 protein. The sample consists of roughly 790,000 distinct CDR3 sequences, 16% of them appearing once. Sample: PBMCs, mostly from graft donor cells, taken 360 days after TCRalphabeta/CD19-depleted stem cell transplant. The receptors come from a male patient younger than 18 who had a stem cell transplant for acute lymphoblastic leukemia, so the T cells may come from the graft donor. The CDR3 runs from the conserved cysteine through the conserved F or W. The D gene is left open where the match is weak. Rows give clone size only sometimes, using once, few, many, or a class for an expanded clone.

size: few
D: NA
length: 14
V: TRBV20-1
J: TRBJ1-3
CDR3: CSARGGSSGNTIYF
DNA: TGCAGTGCTAGAGGGGGATCCTCTGGAAACACCATATATTTT

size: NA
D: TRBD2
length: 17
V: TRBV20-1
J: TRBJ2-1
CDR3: CSARDFGAGVVNNEQFF
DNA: TGCAGTGCTAGAGATTTTGGGGCGGGAGTGGTAAACAATGAGCAGTTCTTC

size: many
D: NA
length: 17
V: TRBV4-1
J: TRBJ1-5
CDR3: CASSQEAGGDSNQPQHF
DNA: TGCGCCAGCAGCCAAGAAGCAGGAGGGGATAGCAATCAGCCCCAGCATTTT

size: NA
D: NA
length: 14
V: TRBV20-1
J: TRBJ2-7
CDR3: CSARRVSTAYEQYF
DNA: TGCAGTGCTAGAAGGGTCTCTACTGCCTACGAGCAGTACTTC

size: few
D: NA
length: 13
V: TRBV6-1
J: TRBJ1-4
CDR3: CASSDGVNEKLFF
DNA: TGTGCCAGCAGCGACGGAGTTAATGAAAAACTGTTTTTT

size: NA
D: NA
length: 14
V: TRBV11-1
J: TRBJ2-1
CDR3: CASSPTGVGNEQFF
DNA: TGTGCCAGCAGTCCGACAGGCGTCGGCAATGAGCAGTTCTTC

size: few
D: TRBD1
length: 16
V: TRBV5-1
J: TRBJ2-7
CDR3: CASSSKTGQVSYEQYF
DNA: TGCGCCAGCAGCTCAAAGACGGGACAGGTGTCCTACGAGCAGTACTTC

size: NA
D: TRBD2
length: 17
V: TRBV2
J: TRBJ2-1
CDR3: CAFCPSPLAGDSNEQFF
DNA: TGTGCCTTCTGCCCTAGCCCCCTAGCGGGAGATAGCAATGAGCAGTTCTTC

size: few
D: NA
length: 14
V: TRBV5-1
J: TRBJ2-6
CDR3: CASSPGSWANVLTF
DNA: TGCGCCAGCAGCCCCGGCTCCTGGGCCAACGTCCTGACTTTC

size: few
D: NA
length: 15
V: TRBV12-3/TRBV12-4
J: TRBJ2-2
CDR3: CASSFPPTRPGELFF
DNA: TGTGCCAGCAGTTTCCCGCCGACTAGGCCCGGGGAGCTGTTTTTT

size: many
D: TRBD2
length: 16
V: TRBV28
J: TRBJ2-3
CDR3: CASSPPGLAGGNTQYF
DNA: TGTGCCAGCAGTCCTCCGGGACTAGCGGGAGGAAATACGCAGTATTTT

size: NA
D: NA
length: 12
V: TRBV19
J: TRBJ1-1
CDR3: CASRITPTEAFF
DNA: TGTGCCAGTAGAATCACCCCCACTGAAGCTTTCTTT

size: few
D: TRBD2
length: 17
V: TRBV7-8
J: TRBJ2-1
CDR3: CASGRLAGGYSYNEQFF
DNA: TGTGCCAGTGGGAGGCTAGCGGGAGGTTACTCCTACAATGAGCAGTTCTTC

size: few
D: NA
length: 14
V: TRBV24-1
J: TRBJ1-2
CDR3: CATSENGGSESYTF
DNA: TGTGCCACCAGTGAGAACGGGGGAAGTGAAAGCTACACCTTC

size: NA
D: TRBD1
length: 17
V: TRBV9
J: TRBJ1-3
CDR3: CASSVGAGTGAGNTIYF
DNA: TGTGCCAGCAGCGTGGGAGCCGGGACAGGGGCCGGAAACACCATATATTTT

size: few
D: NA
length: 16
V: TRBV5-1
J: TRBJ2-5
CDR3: CASSLVVAPTQETQYF
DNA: TGCGCCAGCAGCTTAGTTGTCGCGCCCACACAAGAGACCCAGTACTTC

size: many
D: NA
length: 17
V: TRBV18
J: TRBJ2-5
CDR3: CASSPRPRGLMQETQYF
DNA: TGTGCCAGCTCACCCAGGCCCCGCGGGCTGATGCAAGAGACCCAGTACTTC

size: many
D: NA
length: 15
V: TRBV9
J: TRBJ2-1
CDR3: CASSPQTRVAHEQFF
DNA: TGTGCCAGCAGCCCTCAAACGAGAGTAGCCCATGAGCAGTTCTTC

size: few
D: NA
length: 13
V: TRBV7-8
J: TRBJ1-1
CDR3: CASSLGLWFEAFF
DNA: TGTGCCAGCAGCTTAGGACTGTGGTTTGAAGCTTTCTTT

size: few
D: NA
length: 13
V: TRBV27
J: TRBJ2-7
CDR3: CASSQGRSLAQYF
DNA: TGTGCCAGCAGCCAAGGGCGGAGCCTAGCGCAGTACTTC

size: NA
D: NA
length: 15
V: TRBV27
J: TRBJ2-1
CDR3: CASRKEGARYNEQFF
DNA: TGTGCCAGCAGAAAGGAAGGGGCCCGCTACAATGAGCAGTTCTTC

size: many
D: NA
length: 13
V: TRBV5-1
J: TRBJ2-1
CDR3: CASQDYAYNEQFF
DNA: TGCGCCAGTCAGGACTATGCGTACAATGAGCAGTTCTTC

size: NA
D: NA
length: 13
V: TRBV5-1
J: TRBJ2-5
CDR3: CASSSRGLETQYF
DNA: TGCGCCAGCAGCTCCAGGGGTCTGGAGACCCAGTACTTC

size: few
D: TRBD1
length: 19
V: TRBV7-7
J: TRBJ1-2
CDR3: CASSFDPGGGQGVADGYTF
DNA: TGTGCCAGCAGCTTTGACCCCGGTGGGGGACAGGGGGTCGCCGATGGCTACACCTTC

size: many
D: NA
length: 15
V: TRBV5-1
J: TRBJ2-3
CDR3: CASSLEGSRIDTQYF
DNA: TGCGCCAGCAGCTTGGAGGGCAGCCGAATAGATACGCAGTATTTT

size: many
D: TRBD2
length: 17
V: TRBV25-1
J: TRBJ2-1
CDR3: CASSEYTSGPSYGEQFF
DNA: TGTGCCAGCAGTGAATACACTAGCGGACCGTCATATGGTGAGCAGTTCTTC

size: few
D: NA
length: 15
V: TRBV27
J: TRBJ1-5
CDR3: CASSSYREPSQPQHF
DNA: TGTGCCAGCAGTTCCTACCGGGAGCCTAGTCAGCCCCAGCATTTT

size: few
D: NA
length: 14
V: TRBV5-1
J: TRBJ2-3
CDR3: CASSKGIETDTQYF
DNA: TGCGCCAGCAGTAAGGGGATTGAAACAGATACGCAGTATTTT

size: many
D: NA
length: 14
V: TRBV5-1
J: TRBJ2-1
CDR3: CASKQGGAYNEQFF
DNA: TGCGCCAGCAAACAAGGGGGGGCCTACAATGAGCAGTTCTTC

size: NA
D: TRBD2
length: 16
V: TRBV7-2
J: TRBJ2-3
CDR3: CASSQLAGGNTDTQYF
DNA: TGTGCCAGCAGCCAGTTAGCGGGAGGGAACACAGATACGCAGTATTTT

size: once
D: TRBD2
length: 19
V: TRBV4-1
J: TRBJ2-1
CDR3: CASSQGQGRTSGSNRKQFF
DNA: TGCGCCAGCAGCCAAGGTCAGGGGCGGACTAGCGGGAGCAATCGGAAGCAGTTCTTC

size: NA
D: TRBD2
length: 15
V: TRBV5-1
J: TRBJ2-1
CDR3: CASSLALGGRNRQFF
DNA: TGCGCCAGCAGCTTGGCTCTTGGCGGGAGAAATAGGCAGTTCTTC

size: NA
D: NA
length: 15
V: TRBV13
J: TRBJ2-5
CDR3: CASSVDGPGSRTQYF
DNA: TGTGCCAGCAGCGTGGACGGGCCCGGGTCGAGGACCCAGTACTTC

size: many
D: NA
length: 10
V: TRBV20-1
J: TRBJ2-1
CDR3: CSAKYNEQFF
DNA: TGCAGTGCGAAGTACAATGAGCAGTTCTTC

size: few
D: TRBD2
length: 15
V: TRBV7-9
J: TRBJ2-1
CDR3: CASQLAEHYLGEQFF
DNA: TGTGCCAGCCAGCTAGCGGAACATTACCTGGGTGAGCAGTTCTTC

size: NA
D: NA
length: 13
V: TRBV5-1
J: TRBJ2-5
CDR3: CASSKGRKETQYF
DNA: TGCGCCAGCAGCAAGGGGAGGAAAGAGACCCAGTACTTC

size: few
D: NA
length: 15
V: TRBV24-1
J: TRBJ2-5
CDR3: CATSDFSGKEETQYF
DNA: TGTGCCACCAGTGATTTTTCAGGGAAGGAAGAGACCCAGTACTTC

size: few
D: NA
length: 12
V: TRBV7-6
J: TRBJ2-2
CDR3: CASSQRAGELFF
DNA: TGTGCCAGCAGCCAGCGAGCCGGGGAGCTGTTTTTT

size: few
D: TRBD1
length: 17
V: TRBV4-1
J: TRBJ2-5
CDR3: CASSQGIQGLGQETQYF
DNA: TGCGCCAGCAGCCAAGGGATACAGGGGCTGGGGCAAGAGACCCAGTACTTC

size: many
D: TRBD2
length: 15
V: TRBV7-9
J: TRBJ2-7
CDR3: CASSWGLAGNYEQYF
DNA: TGTGCCAGCAGCTGGGGACTAGCGGGGAACTACGAGCAGTACTTC

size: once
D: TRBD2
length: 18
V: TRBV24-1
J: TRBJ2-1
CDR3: CATSDLPASGRVGDEQFF
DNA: TGTGCCACCAGTGATTTGCCGGCTAGCGGGAGGGTCGGAGATGAGCAGTTCTTC

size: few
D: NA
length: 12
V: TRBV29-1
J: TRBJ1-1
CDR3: CSVDGWDTEAFF
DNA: TGCAGCGTTGACGGGTGGGACACTGAAGCTTTCTTT

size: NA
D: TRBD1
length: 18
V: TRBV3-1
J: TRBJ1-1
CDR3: CASSPKDRGLRRNTEAFF
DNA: TGTGCCAGCAGCCCTAAGGACAGGGGGCTTCGGAGGAACACTGAAGCTTTCTTT

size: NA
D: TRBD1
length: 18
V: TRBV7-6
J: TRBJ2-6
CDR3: CASSAGTVLFSGANVLTF
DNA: TGTGCCAGCAGCGCTGGGACAGTCTTATTCTCTGGGGCCAACGTCCTGACTTTC

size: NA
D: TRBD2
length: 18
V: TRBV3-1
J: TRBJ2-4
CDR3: CASSQRGLAGGNKNIQYF
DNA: TGTGCCAGCAGCCAAAGGGGACTAGCGGGAGGGAACAAAAACATTCAGTACTTC

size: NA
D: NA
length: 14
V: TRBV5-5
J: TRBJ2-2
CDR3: CASNLRRVPGELFF
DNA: TGTGCCAGCAACTTGCGTAGGGTCCCCGGGGAGCTGTTTTTT

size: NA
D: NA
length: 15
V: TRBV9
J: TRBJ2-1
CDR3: CASSHRGGPYNEQFF
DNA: TGTGCCAGCAGTCACAGAGGGGGGCCGTACAATGAGCAGTTCTTC

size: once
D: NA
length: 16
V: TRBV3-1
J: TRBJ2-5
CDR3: CATSTQQGGYAETQYF
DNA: TGTGCCACCAGCACACAACAGGGGGGGTACGCAGAGACCCAGTACTTC

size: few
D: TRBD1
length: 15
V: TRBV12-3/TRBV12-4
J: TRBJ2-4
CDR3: CASSLQTGPKNIQYF
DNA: TGTGCCAGCAGTCTACAGACAGGGCCTAAAAACATTCAGTACTTC